This T cell receptor (beta chain) was captured by sequencing in a study of beta chain features in type 1 diabetes. Study context: Sorted cells examined across all samples numbered 107,917,701.

Reverse transcription of all isolated RNA meant that expressed TCRB transcripts were sequenced. An average of around 3.9 million reads was obtained for naive, central memory and regulatory T cell samples. The repertoire was sequenced with immunoSEQ multiplex PCR; TCRdb's copy has only in-frame clones and lacks some. The sample comprises under 400,000 clones, around a fifth of which are singletons, and about 0.045% rests with the top ten. This clone was seen only a few times. As yet, its antigen is unknown. Cells sorted by CD45RO/CCR7/CD25/CD127/CD95/CD27 comprised CD4+ naive, central memory, regulatory and stem cell-like memory cells. Study findings and constraints: For cells with high TCR expression, cDNA sequencing could yield over-representation.

The V and J ends lost 7 bases and 6 bases, in that order; junction bases with no gene match: 10. Germline V lookup: CDR1 MNHNY, CDR2 SVGAGI (reference sequence). The CDR3 length is 16 residues. The origin of this receptor is a woman aged 18-30 years in good health. Input material: naive CD4+ T cells from blood. This chain links TRBV6-6 with TRBJ2-2; TRBD2 agrees at 11 bases. CDR3 nucleotides: TGTGCCAGCACTTTTTCTAGCGGGAGGAGGGCCGGGGAGCTGTTTTTT. Protein: CASTFSSGRRAGELFF.